This TCR beta chain was sequenced during a study of cytotoxic CD8 clonotypes in ibrutinib-treated CLL. Profiling relied on immunoSEQ multiplex PCR, and the TCRdb table lists in-frame clones only, not all of them. The repertoire includes 200,000 to 250,000 clones, roughly 73% of them detected once, and over 9.5% sits in the top ten. CDR3 length: 12 residues. V lost 7 bases to trimming and J lost 3 bases, with 10 bases between them. Germline V gives CDR1 MNHNS, CDR2 SASEGT. The genes are TRBV6-1 and TRBJ2-7; D is possibly TRBD1 (6 bases). The sequencing here drew on PBMCs, taken after 12 months of ibrutinib treatment. This TCR was sampled from a human donor with chronic lymphocytic leukemia. This chain's CDR3 is CASTLDSYEQYF. The CDR3, as DNA: TGTGCCAGCACCTTGGACAGCTACGAGCAGTACTTC.